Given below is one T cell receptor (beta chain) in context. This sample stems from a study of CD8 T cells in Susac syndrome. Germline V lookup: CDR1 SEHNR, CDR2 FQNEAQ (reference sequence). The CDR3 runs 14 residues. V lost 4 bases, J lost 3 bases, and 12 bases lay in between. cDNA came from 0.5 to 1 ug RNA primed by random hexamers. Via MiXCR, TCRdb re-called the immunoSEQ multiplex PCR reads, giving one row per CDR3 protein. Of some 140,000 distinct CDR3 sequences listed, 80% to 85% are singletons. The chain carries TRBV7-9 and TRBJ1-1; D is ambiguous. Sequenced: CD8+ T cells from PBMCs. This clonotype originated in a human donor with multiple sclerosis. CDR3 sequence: CASSSLLRDTEAFF. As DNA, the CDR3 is TGTGCCAGCAGCTCGCTGTTGAGGGACACTGAAGCTTTCTTT.